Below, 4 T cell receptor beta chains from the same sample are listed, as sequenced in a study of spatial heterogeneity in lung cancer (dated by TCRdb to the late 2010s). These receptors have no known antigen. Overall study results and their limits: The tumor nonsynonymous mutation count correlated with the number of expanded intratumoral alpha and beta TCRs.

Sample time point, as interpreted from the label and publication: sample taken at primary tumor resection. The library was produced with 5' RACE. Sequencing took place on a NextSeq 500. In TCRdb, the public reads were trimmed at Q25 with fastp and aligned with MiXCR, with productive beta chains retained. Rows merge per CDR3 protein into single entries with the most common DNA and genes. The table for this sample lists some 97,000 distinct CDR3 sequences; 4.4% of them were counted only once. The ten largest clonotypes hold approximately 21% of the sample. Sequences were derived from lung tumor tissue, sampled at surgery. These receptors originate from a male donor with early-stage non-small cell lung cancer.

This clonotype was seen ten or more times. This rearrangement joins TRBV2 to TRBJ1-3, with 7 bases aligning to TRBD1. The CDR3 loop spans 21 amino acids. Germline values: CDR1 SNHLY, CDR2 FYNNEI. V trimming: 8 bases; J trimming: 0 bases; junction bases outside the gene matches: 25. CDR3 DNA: TGTGCCAGCGCGGGTCCAGGCAGGGGGTGGACTAGAAGAGGCTCTGGAAACACCATATATTTT. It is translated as CASAGPGRGWTRRGSGNTIYF. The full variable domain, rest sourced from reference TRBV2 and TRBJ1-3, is EPEVTQTPSHQVTQMGQEVILRCVPISNHLYFYWYRQILGQKVEFLVSFYNNEISEKSEIFDDQFSVERPDGSNFTLKIRSTKLEDSAMYFCASAGPGRGWTRRGSGNTIYFGEGSWLTVV.

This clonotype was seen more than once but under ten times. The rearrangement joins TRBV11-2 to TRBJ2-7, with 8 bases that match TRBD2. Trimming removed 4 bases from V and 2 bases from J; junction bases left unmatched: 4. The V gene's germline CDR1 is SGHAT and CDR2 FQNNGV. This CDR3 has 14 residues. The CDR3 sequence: CASSSPGGAYEQYF. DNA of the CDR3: TGTGCCAGCAGCTCCCCGGGGGGGGCCTACGAGCAGTACTTC.

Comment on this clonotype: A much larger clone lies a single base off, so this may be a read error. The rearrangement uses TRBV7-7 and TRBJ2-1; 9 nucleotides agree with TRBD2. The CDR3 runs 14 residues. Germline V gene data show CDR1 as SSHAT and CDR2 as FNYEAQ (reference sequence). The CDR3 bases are TGTGCTAGCAGCTTAGCGGGAGCGGCCAGAGAGCAGTTCTTC. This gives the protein CASSLAGAAREQFF.

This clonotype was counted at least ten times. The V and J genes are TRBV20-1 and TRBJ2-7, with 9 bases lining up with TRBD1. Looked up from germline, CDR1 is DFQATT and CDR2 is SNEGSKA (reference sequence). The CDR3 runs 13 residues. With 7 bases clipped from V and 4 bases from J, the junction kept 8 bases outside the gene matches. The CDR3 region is CSVPGQGEYEQYF. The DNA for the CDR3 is TGCAGTGTTCCGGGACAGGGAGAGTACGAGCAGTACTTC.